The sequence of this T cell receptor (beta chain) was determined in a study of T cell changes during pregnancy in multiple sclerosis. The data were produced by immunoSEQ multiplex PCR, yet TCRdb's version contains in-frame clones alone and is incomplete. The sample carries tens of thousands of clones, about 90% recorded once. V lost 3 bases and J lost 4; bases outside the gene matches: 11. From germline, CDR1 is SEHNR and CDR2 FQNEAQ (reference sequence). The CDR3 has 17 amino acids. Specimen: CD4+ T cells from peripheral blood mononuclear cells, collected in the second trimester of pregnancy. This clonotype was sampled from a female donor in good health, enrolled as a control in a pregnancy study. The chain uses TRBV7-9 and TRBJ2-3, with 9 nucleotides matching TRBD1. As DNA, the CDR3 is TGTGCCAGCAGCTTGCCCCTGGACAGGGGTCGCCCAGATACGCAGTATTTT. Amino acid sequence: CASSLPLDRGRPDTQYF.